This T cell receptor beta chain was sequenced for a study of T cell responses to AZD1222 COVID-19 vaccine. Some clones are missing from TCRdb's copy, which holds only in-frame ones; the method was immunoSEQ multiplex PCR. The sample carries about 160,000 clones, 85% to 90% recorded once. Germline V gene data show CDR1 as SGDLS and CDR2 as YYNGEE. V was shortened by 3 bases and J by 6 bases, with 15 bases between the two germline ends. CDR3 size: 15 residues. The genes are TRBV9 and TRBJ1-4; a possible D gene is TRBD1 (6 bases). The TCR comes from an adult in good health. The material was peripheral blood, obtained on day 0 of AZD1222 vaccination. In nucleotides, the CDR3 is TGTGCCAGCAGCGCTACAGGGTCATTTCATGAAAAACTGTTTTTT. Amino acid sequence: CASSATGSFHEKLFF. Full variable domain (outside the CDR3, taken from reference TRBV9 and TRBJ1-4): DSGVTQTPKHLITATGQRVTLRCSPRSGDLSVYWYQQSLDQGLQFLIQYYNGEERAKGNILERFSAQQFPDLHSELNLSSLELGDSALYFCASSATGSFHEKLFFGSGTQLSVL.